Following are 20 T cell receptor beta chains from one sample sequenced in a study of a mutant IDH1 vaccine in newly diagnosed glioma. These receptors' targets are unknown. The time point: week 5, during vaccination. In every dose of vaccine, 300 ug of mutant IDH1 20-mer peptide was given alongside topical imiquimod. Method: immunoSEQ multiplex PCR; TCRdb's copy keeps in-frame clones and lacks some. This sample has about 36,000 clones, with more than 80% found just once. This sample comprised PBMCs, obtained from a glioma patient whose treatment included an IDH1 peptide vaccine. These receptors were taken from a man aged 50 to 59 with glioma.

This rearrangement joins TRBV19 to TRBJ1-4; 7 bases are shared with TRBD1. With 10 bases clipped from V and 1 base from J, the junction kept 9 bases outside the gene matches. CDR3 size: 15 residues. Germline V gene sequence: CDR1 LNHDA, CDR2 SQIVND (reference sequence). The CDR3 DNA sequence: TGTGCCACCAGGGGGATGTACCAAACTAATGAAAAACTGTTTTTT. Its protein product is CATRGMYQTNEKLFF. Combining the CDR3 with reference TRBV19 and TRBJ1-4 gives the whole variable domain DGGITQSPKYLFRKEGQNVTLSCEQNLNHDAMYWYRQDPGQGLRLIYYSQIVNDFQKGDIAEGYSVSREKKESFPLTVTSAQKNPTAFYLCATRGMYQTNEKLFFGSGTQLSVL.

This sequence joins TRBV7-2 and TRBJ1-2, with 11 bases aligning to TRBD1. The CDR3 contains 18 residues. Germline V lookup: CDR1 SGHTA, CDR2 FQGNSA. After removal of 6 bases from V and 5 bases from J, the junction contained 17 bases not matched to a gene. For the CDR3, the DNA is TGTGCCAGCAGACGGACCGGGACAGGGGGGTTTCTACGGTATGGCTACACCTTC. Protein: CASRRTGTGGFLRYGYTF.

The DNA for the CDR3 is TGTGCCAGCAGCTTAGTTGGCGGGGGGTGGGAGACCCAGTACTTC. It translates to CASSLVGGGWETQYF. The chain uses TRBV11-2 and TRBJ2-5, with 8 bases lining up with TRBD2. Germline CDR1 SGHAT, CDR2 FQNNGV. J was trimmed by 5 bases and V by 1 base; bases with no gene match: 6. There are 15 residues in the CDR3.

The V call is TRBV11-3, the J call TRBJ2-7; 7 bases are shared with TRBD1. The CDR3 consists of 13 residues. Germline trimming cut 5 bases from V and 6 bases from J; bases unmatched to any gene: 7. Germline V gene sequence: CDR1 SGHNT, CDR2 YENEEA. The CDR3 DNA is TGTGCCAGCAGCCCCACGACAGGGTCCGAGCAGTACTTC. Protein sequence: CASSPTTGSEQYF.

The chain employs TRBV2 and TRBJ2-7; D is unresolved. The V end was cut by 3 bases, the J end by 3 bases, with 15 bases between. This CDR3 comprises 15 residues. Germline assignment: CDR1 SNHLY and CDR2 FYNNEI. The CDR3 spells CASSELTVLIYEQYF. DNA of the CDR3: TGTGCCAGCAGTGAGTTAACGGTACTCATCTACGAGCAGTACTTC.

This sequence joins TRBV4-1 and TRBJ1-4, with TRBD1 identical over 11 bases. Germline lookup yields CDR1 MGHRA and CDR2 YSYEKL. CDR3 length equals 17 residues. The J segment lost 7 bases and the V segment lost 3 bases, leaving 10 bases of the junction unmatched. CDR3 residues: CASSHNAIGTGGEKLFF. CDR3 DNA sequence: TGCGCCAGCAGCCACAATGCAATTGGGACAGGGGGTGAAAAACTGTTTTTT.

This chain joins TRBV6-6 and TRBJ1-2, with D tentatively TRBD1 (6 bases). CDR3 length: 15 amino acids. Germline CDR1 reads MNHNY; CDR2 reads SVGAGI (reference sequence). Trimming took off 6 bases at V and 7 bases at J, with 21 bases between the two ends. CDR3 region: CASSDPGQGMGGYTF. In DNA form, the CDR3 reads TGTGCCAGCAGCGACCCGGGCCAGGGGATGGGTGGCTACACCTTC.

V usage is TRBV28 and J usage is TRBJ1-5; D remains unclear. The CDR3 has 14 residues. Trimming removed 6 bases at V and 9 bases at J, with 18 bases between. Germline lookup yields CDR1 MDHEN and CDR2 SYDVKM. CDR3: CASSRGRPRWPQHF. CDR3 DNA: TGTGCCAGCAGCCGTGGACGGCCCCGTTGGCCCCAGCATTTT.

CDR3 nucleotides: TGTGCCAGCACCCGGGACTCCGCAGATACGCAGTATTTT. This gives the protein CASTRDSADTQYF. The genes are TRBV5-4 and TRBJ2-3; possibly TRBD2 for D (6 bases). Germline assignment: CDR1 SGHNT and CDR2 YYREEE (reference sequence). This CDR3 has 13 residues. V was trimmed by 6 bases and J by 4 bases, leaving 12 bases between them.

This sequence joins TRBV19 and TRBJ1-2; the D is unclear. The germline V gene encodes CDR1 LNHDA and CDR2 SQIVND (reference sequence). The CDR3 totals 15 residues. V was cut by 4 bases and J by 1 base, with 13 bases left in between. As DNA, the CDR3 is TGTGCCAGTAGTAGTCCATGGACCGATAACTATGGCTACACCTTC. Translating it yields CASSSPWTDNYGYTF.

This rearrangement joins TRBV6-6 to TRBJ1-5; perhaps TRBD1 as D (5 bases). V was trimmed by 7 bases and J by 5 bases, leaving 18 bases between them. The CDR3 extends over 15 amino acids. Germline V gene sequence: CDR1 MNHNY, CDR2 SVGAGI (reference sequence). CDR3 region: CASNDRQTEDQPQHF. The CDR3 bases are TGTGCCAGCAATGATAGACAGACTGAGGATCAGCCCCAGCATTTT.

The chain carries TRBV7-9 and TRBJ2-7; TRBD1 matches at 7 bases. CDR3 size: 14 residues. J gave up 2 bases and V 2 bases, and 3 bases lay outside the gene matches. CDR1 and CDR2 from the germline V gene are SEHNR and FQNEAQ (reference sequence). The DNA for the CDR3 is TGTGCCAGCAGCTTACAAGGGGGCCCCTACGAGCAGTACTTC. Translated, it gives CASSLQGGPYEQYF.

The chain links TRBV21-1 to TRBJ2-4; the listed D gene, TRBD1, was not tested against the DNA. TRBV21-1 is an annotated pseudogene. The CDR3 has 15 residues. CDR3 nucleotides: TGTGCCAGCTTATCAACAGGGGACGGAGAAAACATTCAGTACTTC. Its translation: CASLSTGDGENIQYF.

The J gene is TRBJ2-7, the V gene TRBV7-8, with D perhaps TRBD2 (6 bases). Germline V gives CDR1 SGHVS, CDR2 FQNEAQ. Trimming left V 1 base short and J 5 bases short, with 9 bases between. The CDR3 runs to 13 residues. This CDR3 reads CASSLGGENEQYF. CDR3 nucleotides: TGTGCCAGCAGCTTAGGGGGGGAGAACGAGCAGTACTTC.

V is TRBV7-9 and J is TRBJ2-3; TRBD2 matches at 8 bases. Germline V gene sequence: CDR1 SEHNR, CDR2 FQNEAQ (reference sequence). V lost 3 bases to trimming and J lost 4 bases; unmatched junction nucleotides: 6. The CDR3 spans 15 residues. In DNA, the CDR3 is TGTGCCAGCAGCTTCCAGCGGGAGCTTTCAGATACGCAGTATTTT. This sequence encodes CASSFQRELSDTQYF.

The chain couples TRBV7-8 to TRBJ1-2, with D possibly matching TRBD1 (5 bases). V was pared by 1 base and J by 7 bases, with 7 bases between. The length of the CDR3 is 12 residues. Germline V gene sequence: CDR1 SGHVS, CDR2 FQNEAQ. As DNA, the CDR3 is TGTGCCAGCAGCTTAGACGGGACTGGCTACACCTTC. Translated: CASSLDGTGYTF.

The chain combines TRBV23-1 with TRBJ2-5; TRBD1 matches at 9 bases. TRBV23-1 is an ORF; its function is uncertain. The CDR3 consists of 12 residues. With V trimmed by 6 bases and J by 4 bases, 0 bases remained unmatched. The CDR3 spells CASRTGGETQYF. The DNA for the CDR3 is TGCGCCAGCAGGACAGGGGGAGAGACCCAGTACTTC.

This chain uses TRBV7-6 with TRBJ2-7; D remains unclear. Trimming removed 6 bases from V and 6 bases from J, with 15 bases in between. Germline V CDR1 and CDR2: SGHVS, FNYEAQ. CDR3 length: 13 amino acids. CDR3 DNA: TGTGCCAGCAGTCCCGGGTTGGGCGGCGAGCAGTACTTC. Its protein is CASSPGLGGEQYF.

Written as DNA, the CDR3 is TGTGCCAGCTCTCGCGCGAACACCGGGGAGCTGTTTTTT. The encoded protein is CASSRANTGELFF. The chain couples TRBV7-3 to TRBJ2-2; no reliable D call. Trimming removed 8 bases at V and 0 bases at J, with 7 bases between. The CDR3 totals 13 residues. Germline CDR1 reads SGHTA; CDR2 reads FQGTGA.

V gene TRBV25-1 combines with J gene TRBJ2-3; 9 positions agree with TRBD2. Germline CDR1 and CDR2: MGHDK and SYGVNS. The CDR3 has 14 residues. With 11 bases clipped from V and 5 bases from J, the junction kept 11 bases outside the gene matches. CDR3 amino acids: CAASREGRGDTQYF. The CDR3 DNA follows: TGTGCCGCGTCGCGGGAGGGCCGGGGAGATACGCAGTATTTT.